This entry is about one T cell receptor beta chain. Its target is not known. The entry originates in a study of cytomegalovirus exposure and HLA in healthy donors. Whole-study context: Inside one of the first data releases sat some 85 million unique TCRs taken from HLA-typed donors.

CDR1 is LGHNA, CDR2 YSLEER, per germline. The germline V and J ends were trimmed by 4 bases and 6 bases, with 20 bases remaining between them. CDR3 length equals 16 residues. Primers included in the PCR were 60 Vbeta and 13 Jbeta primers. Data came from immunoSEQ multiplex PCR; TCRdb stores just in-frame clones and leaves some out. The sample lists over 75,000 clones, approximately 80% occurring once. The study's findings and limits: The study put 150 or so TCR beta chains on its list as cytomegalovirus-associated.

The chain links TRBV4-3 to TRBJ2-3, with D possibly matching TRBD2 (6 bases). Source material: PBMCs. This sequence was found in a male donor in good health and CMV-seropositive. CDR3 in amino acids: CASSPSSSAPWDTQYF. The DNA for the CDR3 is TGCGCCAGCAGCCCATCCTCTAGCGCTCCTTGGGATACGCAGTATTTT.